This TCR beta chain comes out of a study of blood T cells in healthy people across ages. Study context: Template switching captured about one barcoded beta molecule per two T cells.

Each sample used at least 6 million PBMCs. Sample-barcoded 5' priming and a J-beta primer mix drove a second PCR of about 7 to 11 cycles. Every cDNA molecule bore a tag from a template-switch adaptor containing 12 random nucleotides. The study obtained at least 3 million CDR3-containing paired-end reads from every sample. From the 5' RACE reads, TCRdb called clonotypes with MiXCR, one entry per CDR3 protein. Here the sample spans 700,000 to 1,000,000 distinct CDR3 sequences, roughly 44% being singletons. This CDR3 has 12 residues. Deletions cut 3 bases from V and 9 bases from J, with 6 bases between. Looked up from germline, CDR1 is MNHEY and CDR2 is SMNVEV (reference sequence).

This sequence originates from a man aged 55 to 70 in good health. Input material: blood. V is TRBV27 and J is TRBJ1-6; D unclear. The CDR3 protein is CASSFNSSPLHF. The CDR3 region has the DNA TGTGCCAGCAGTTTTAACAGTTCACCCCTCCACTTT.